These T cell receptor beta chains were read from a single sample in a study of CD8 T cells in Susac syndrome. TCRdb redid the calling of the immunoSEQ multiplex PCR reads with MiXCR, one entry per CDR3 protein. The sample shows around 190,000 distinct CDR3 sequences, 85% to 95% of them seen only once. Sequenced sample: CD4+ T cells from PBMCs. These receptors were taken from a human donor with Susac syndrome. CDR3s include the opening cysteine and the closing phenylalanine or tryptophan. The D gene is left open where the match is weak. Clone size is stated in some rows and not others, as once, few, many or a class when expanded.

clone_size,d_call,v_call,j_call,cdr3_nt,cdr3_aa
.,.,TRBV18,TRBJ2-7,TGTGCCAGCTCACCACCGGGGTACCCTTACGAGCAGTACTTC,CASSPPGYPYEQYF
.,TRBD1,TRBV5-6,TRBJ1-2,TGTGCCAGCAGCTCGACAGGGGGCAATGGCTACACCTTC,CASSSTGGNGYTF
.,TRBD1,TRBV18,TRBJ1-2,TGTGCCAGCTCACCAAGCCGGGACAGGGCTGGCTACACCTTC,CASSPSRDRAGYTF
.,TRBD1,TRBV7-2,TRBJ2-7,TGTGCCAGCAGCTCCGGGACAGGGAAGTACGAGCAGTACTTC,CASSSGTGKYEQYF
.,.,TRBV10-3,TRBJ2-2,TGTGCCATCAGTGGGTCGGGGGGCCTAACCACCGGGGAGCTGTTTTTT,CAISGSGGLTTGELFF
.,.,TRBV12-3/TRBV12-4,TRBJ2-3,TGTGCCAGCAGGTGGTATGCAGATACGCAGTATTTT,CASRWYADTQYF
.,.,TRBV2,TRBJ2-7,TGTGCCAGCAGTGCGAGAGGACACTCCTACGAGCAGTACTTC,CASSARGHSYEQYF
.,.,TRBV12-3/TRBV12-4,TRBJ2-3,TGTGCCAGCAGTAAGAGTTACCGGGCAGATACGCAGTATTTT,CASSKSYRADTQYF
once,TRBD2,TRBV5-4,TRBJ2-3,TGTGCCAGCAGCTTGTCCGGACTAGGAGGAGATACGCAGTATTTT,CASSLSGLGGDTQYF
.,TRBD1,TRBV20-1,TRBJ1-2,TGCAGTGCTAAGGGGGACAGGGCTAGCTATGGCTACACCTTC,CSAKGDRASYGYTF
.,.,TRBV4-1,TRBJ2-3,TGCGCCAGCAGCCACGGGGACGGACCCTACACAGATACGCAGTATTTT,CASSHGDGPYTDTQYF
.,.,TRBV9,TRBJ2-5,TGTGCCAGCAGCCCCGGACTTGGGTCCAGGACCCAGTACTTC,CASSPGLGSRTQYF
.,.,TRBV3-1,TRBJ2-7,TGTGCCAGCAGCCATGCGGACAGAACCTACGAGCAGTACTTC,CASSHADRTYEQYF
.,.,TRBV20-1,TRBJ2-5,TGCAGTGCTAGTGTTGCGGAAGAGACCCAGTACTTC,CSASVAEETQYF
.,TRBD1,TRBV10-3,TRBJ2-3,TGTGCCATCAGTGACACCGTACAGGGGAAGGGGCCAGATACGCAGTATTTT,CAISDTVQGKGPDTQYF
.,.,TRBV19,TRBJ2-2,TGTGCCAGTAGTATAAAAGCACAGGGTGCCGGGGAGCTGTTTTTT,CASSIKAQGAGELFF
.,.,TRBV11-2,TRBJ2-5,TGTGCCAGCAGCCCCCCTAGCGTCCTGAGGGAGACCCAGTACTTC,CASSPPSVLRETQYF
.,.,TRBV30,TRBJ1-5,TGTGCCTGGACAGACAATAGCAATCAGCCCCAGCATTTT,CAWTDNSNQPQHF
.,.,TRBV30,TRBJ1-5,TGTGCCTGGAGTCCCACTCGGGGAAACAATCAGCCCCAGCATTTT,CAWSPTRGNNQPQHF
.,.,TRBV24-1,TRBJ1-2,TGTGCCACCAGTCAAAGTACGGGGGTAGGAGGCTACACCTTC,CATSQSTGVGGYTF
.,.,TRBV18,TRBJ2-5,TGTGCCAGCTCACCACTCGACTACGGAGAGACCCAGTACTTC,CASSPLDYGETQYF
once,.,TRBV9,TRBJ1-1,TGTGCCAGCAGCAAGGGGGGGTCGAGCACTGAAGCTTTCTTT,CASSKGGSSTEAFF
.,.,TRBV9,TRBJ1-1,TGTGCCAGCAGCGGAGAGCCGCAGAGAACTGAAGCTTTCTTT,CASSGEPQRTEAFF
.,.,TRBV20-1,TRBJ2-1,TGCAGTGAGGCGGGGAGGAGCAATGAGCAGTTCTTC,CSEAGRSNEQFF
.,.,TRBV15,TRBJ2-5,TGTGCCACCAGCAGGTTGACTAGTCGCGGACAAGAGACCCAGTACTTC,CATSRLTSRGQETQYF
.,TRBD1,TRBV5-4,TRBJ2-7,TGTGCCAGCAGTCCCCCGGGACAGGGGCGCGAGCAGTACTTC,CASSPPGQGREQYF
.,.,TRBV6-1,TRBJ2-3,TGTGCCAGCCCTATTGGGGGTCGGGGAGGAGATACGCAGTATTTT,CASPIGGRGGDTQYF
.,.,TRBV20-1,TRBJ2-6,TGCAGTGCTAGAGAAGATGGCGGGGCCAACGTCCTGACTTTC,CSAREDGGANVLTF
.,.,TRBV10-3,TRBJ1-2,TGTGCCATCAACGCCGGGAAAGGGGACTATGGCTACACCTTC,CAINAGKGDYGYTF
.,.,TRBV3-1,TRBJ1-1,TGTGCCAGCAGCCAACTGGGGGCAGGCAGCACTGAAGCTTTCTTT,CASSQLGAGSTEAFF
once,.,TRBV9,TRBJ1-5,TGTGCCAGCAGCGTATCAGAATATAGCAATCAGCCCCAGCATTTT,CASSVSEYSNQPQHF
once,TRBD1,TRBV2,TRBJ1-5,TGTGCCAGCACCTCGACAGGGGGATTCCAGCCCCAGCATTTT,CASTSTGGFQPQHF
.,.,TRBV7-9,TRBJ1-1,TGTGCCAGCAGCTTCGACAAGGGGGTGAACACTGAAGCTTTCTTT,CASSFDKGVNTEAFF
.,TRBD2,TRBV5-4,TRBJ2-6,TGTGCCAGCAGCTTGGGCGGGGGAATCACTGGGGCCAACGTCCTGACTTTC,CASSLGGGITGANVLTF
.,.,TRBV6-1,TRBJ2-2,TGTGCCAGCAGAGGGTCGGGCACCGGGGAGCTGTTTTTT,CASRGSGTGELFF
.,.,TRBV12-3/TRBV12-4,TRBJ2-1,TGTGCCAGCGGTTATGAGCAGTTCTTC,CASGYEQFF
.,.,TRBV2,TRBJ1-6,TGTGCCAGCAGTGCCGGACGTGATATCTCCGGTAATTCACCCCTCCACTTT,CASSAGRDISGNSPLHF
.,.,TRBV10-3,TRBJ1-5,TGTGCCATCAGTGAGACTCTTGGGGGGGGCCGGCAGCCCCAGCATTTT,CAISETLGGGRQPQHF
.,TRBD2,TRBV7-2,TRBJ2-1,TGTGCCAGCAGTGCCAGACTAGCGGGCATAGTCGGTAATGAGCAGTTCTTC,CASSARLAGIVGNEQFF
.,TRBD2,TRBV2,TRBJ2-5,TGTGCCAGCAGATCTCGTAGCGGGGTGGGGGAGACCCAGTACTTC,CASRSRSGVGETQYF
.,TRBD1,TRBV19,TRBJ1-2,TGTGCCAGTTTACCGAGTCAGGGGGCGCGACTGAATGGCTACACCTTC,CASLPSQGARLNGYTF
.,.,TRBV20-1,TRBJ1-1,TGCAGTGCTAGACCTCTTCAACGGGGTGCCGAAGCTTTCTTT,CSARPLQRGAEAFF
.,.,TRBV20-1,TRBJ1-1,TGCAGTGCTCCGGGGCGGAACACTGAAGCTTTCTTT,CSAPGRNTEAFF
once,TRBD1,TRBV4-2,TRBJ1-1,TGTGCCAGCAGCTCCGGGACAGCCCACACTGAAGCTTTCTTT,CASSSGTAHTEAFF
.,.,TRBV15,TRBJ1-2,TGTGCCACCTCCCGTGGAACGTCCACTTATGGCTACACCTTC,CATSRGTSTYGYTF
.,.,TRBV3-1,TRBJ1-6,TGTGCCAGCAGCCAAGGTGGTGGAGGGGCGTCATCACCCCTCCACTTT,CASSQGGGGASSPLHF
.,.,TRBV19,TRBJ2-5,TGTGCCAGTAGCCCGGGTCTTTGGAAAGAGACCCAGTACTTC,CASSPGLWKETQYF
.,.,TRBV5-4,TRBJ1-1,TGTGCCAGCAGCCCCAGACCCCTTACAGGGACCTTGAACACTGAAGCTTTCTTT,CASSPRPLTGTLNTEAFF
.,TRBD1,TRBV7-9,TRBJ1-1,TGTGCCAGCAGCTGGAGAGACAGGGGCGGGACTGAAGCTTTCTTT,CASSWRDRGGTEAFF
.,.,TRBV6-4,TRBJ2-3,TGTGCCAGCAGTGACGGTGGCAGGGCCACAGATACGCAGTATTTT,CASSDGGRATDTQYF
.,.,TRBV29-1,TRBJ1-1,TGCAGCGTGGGCAGGGATGGGAACACTGAAGCTTTCTTT,CSVGRDGNTEAFF
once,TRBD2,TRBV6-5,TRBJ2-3,TGTGCCAGCAGGTTAAGCGGGGCTAACACAGATACGCAGTATTTT,CASRLSGANTDTQYF
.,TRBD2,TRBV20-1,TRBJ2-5,TGCAGTGCTGAGACTAGCGGGGGGCAAGAGACCCAGTACTTC,CSAETSGGQETQYF
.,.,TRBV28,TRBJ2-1,TGTGCCAGCAGTCTGGACTTAACATACAATGAGCAGTTCTTC,CASSLDLTYNEQFF